What follows are 2 T cell receptor beta chains derived from one specimen sequenced in a study of T-cell reconstitution after alpha-beta-depleted transplantation in children. Unique molecular identifiers were used to barcode this TCRbeta library. TCRdb independently ran MiXCR on the PCR reads; one entry per CDR3 protein. The sample gives roughly 300,000 distinct CDR3 sequences, around 10% of which show up once; 23% is in the top ten. The starting material was peripheral blood, obtained 180 days after TCRalphabeta/CD19-depleted stem cell transplant. These receptors came from a male patient between 2 and 10 years old who had a stem cell transplant for chronic granulomatous disease, so the T cells may come from the graft donor.

This clonotype was detected many times. CDR3 DNA: TGTGCCAGCAGCTTAGGGACAGGGGAAACCGGGGAGCTGTTTTTT. Translating gives CASSLGTGETGELFF. The V gene is TRBV7-6, the J gene TRBJ2-2; 9 nucleotides align to TRBD1. Trimming took 1 base from V and 5 from J; bases not matched to a gene: 2. The CDR3 is 15 amino acids. Germline V gives CDR1 SGHVS, CDR2 FNYEAQ.

Comments on this clonotype: A much larger clone is a single base away; this may be a read error. V usage is TRBV10-3 and J usage is TRBJ2-4, with 9 bases matching TRBD1. Looked up from germline, CDR1 is ENHRY and CDR2 is SYGVKD. This CDR3 region has 22 residues. The CDR3 is CASSLMTTGQGSTPLAKNIQYF. CDR3 DNA sequence: TGTGCCAGCAGTCTAATGACTACGGGACAGGGCTCTACCCCTTTAGCCAAAAACATTCAGTACTTC.